This TCR beta chain is from a study of blood T cell repertoires in COVID-19 (dated by TCRdb to 2020 to 2022). Study-wide context: Samples from collaborators originated in the United States, Italy and Spain and spanned both the acute and convalescent phases of COVID-19. The material from the prospective study consisted of cDNA or gDNA derived from T cells, B-cell-depleted T cells, or PBMCs. Subjects who had been exposed to COVID-19, were actively infected with it, or had recovered from it provided the deeply sampled blood TCRbeta repertoires that made up the dataset. A freely available public database, intended as a resource for researchers studying the immune response to SARS-CoV-2, is where the repertoires were released. The samples were drawn from two sources: the first 160 participants of the ongoing ImmuneRACE study, and fewer than 1,500 subjects contributed by 6 global collaborators. A de-identified subject ID, COVID-19 status, age in years and sex were almost always included in the sample metadata. Where available, HLA class I and class II types were obtained from metadata supplied by the sample provider rather than from assay-based typing.

Comment on this clone: Its antigen is not yet known. The record has no base qualities; no much larger clone is one base away.

As encoded in the germline V gene, CDR1 is SGHTA while CDR2 is FQGNSA. V loses 1 base of germline sequence and J loses 0 bases, and the interval between the two ends is 6 bases. The CDR3 has 14 amino acids, counting the end cysteine and phenylalanine. Solely the CDR3 DNA is kept, with 42 bases framed from the first base. The immunoSEQ Assay, a bias-controlled multiplex PCR, was used to amplify TCRbeta CDR3 regions from genomic DNA. The paper's processing steps were these. The number of nucleated cells in each sample was estimated by amplification of reference gene primers within the assay. To quantify the absolute abundance of each unique TCRbeta CDR3 rearrangement, sequence reads were collapsed and filtered. For each sample, productive Simpson clonality was calculated as the square root of Simpson's diversity index across productive rearrangements. Not all clones reach the TCRdb copy of this immuneACCESS table, which keeps in-frame sequences only. Checked studies attribute under half of the gap to unresolved V genes and leave the rest unexplained. Clone size and the V and J calls come from that table; the DNA yielded D and trimming. The sample table holds approximately 260,000 clones, of which around 85% were seen once. Roughly 11% of the sample comes from the top ten.

The study at large found these results: The quantity of clinical and demographic metadata differed by source and by participant and was supplied without curation.

The collaborating institutions used their own protocols to collect whole blood in K2EDTA tubes. Collaborator samples were shipped for TCRbeta analysis as frozen whole blood, isolated PBMCs, or DNA extracted from either sample type. The chain uses TRBV7-2 and TRBJ1-2; the D gene assignment is ambiguous. The clonotype was recovered from a woman between 65 and 79 years old with acute or convalescent COVID-19. Sequencing used peripheral blood. In nucleotides, the sequence is TGTGCCAGCAGCTTAGGGCGGACTAACTATGGCTACACCTTC. It codes for CASSLGRTNYGYTF.